This T cell receptor (beta chain) stems from a study of PD-L1 blockade in urothelial cancer. For the study at large: Blood underwent analysis 3 weeks (second dose) and 6 weeks after treatment began. General study points: Expansion of tumor-associated blood clones at 3 weeks was greater in durable-benefit patients.

Time point denoted: peripheral blood 6 weeks after treatment start. Losses at the gene ends were 6 bases for V and 2 bases for J; bases not matched to a gene: 4. The CDR3 consists of 14 residues. Per germline, CDR1 KGHSH and CDR2 LQKENI. This clone was seen only once. Its antigen is not identified. PCRs were each spiked with synthetic TCR analog templates. Libraries were prepared by immunoSEQ multiplex PCR; TCRdb keeps only in-frame clonotypes and omits some of them. The table shows about 30,000 clones, with 89% occurring only once. The chain couples TRBV18 to TRBJ2-7, with 10 bases identical to TRBD1. Sequences were derived from PBMCs, sampled around atezolizumab (anti-PD-L1) treatment. The TCR was taken from an elderly man with urothelial cancer. The CDR3 reads CASSRDRGAYEQYF. The CDR3, as DNA: TGTGCCAGCTCCCGGGACAGGGGTGCCTACGAGCAGTACTTC.